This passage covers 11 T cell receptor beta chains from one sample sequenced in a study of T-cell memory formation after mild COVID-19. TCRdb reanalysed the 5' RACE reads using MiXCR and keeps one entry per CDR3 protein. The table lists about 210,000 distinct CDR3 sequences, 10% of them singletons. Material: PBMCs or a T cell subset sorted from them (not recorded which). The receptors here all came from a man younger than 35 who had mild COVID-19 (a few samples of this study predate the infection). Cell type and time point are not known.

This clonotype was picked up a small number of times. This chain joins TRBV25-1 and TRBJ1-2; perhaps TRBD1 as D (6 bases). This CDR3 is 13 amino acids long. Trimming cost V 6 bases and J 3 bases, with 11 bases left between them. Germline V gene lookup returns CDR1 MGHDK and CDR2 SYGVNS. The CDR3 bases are TGTGCCAGCAGCCGGGACAATCACTATGGCTACACCTTC. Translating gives CASSRDNHYGYTF.

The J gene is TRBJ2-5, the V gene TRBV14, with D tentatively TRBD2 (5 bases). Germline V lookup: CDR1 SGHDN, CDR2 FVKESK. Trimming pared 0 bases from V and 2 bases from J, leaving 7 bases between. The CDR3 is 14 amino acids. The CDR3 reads CASSQDRLQETQYF. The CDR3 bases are TGTGCCAGCAGCCAAGACCGACTACAAGAGACCCAGTACTTC.

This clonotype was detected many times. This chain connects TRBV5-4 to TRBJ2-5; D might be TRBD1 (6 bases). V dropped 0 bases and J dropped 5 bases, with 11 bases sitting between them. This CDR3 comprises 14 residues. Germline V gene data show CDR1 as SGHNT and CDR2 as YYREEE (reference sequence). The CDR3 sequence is CASSLAGATETQYF. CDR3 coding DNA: TGTGCCAGCAGCTTGGCAGGGGCGACGGAGACCCAGTACTTC.

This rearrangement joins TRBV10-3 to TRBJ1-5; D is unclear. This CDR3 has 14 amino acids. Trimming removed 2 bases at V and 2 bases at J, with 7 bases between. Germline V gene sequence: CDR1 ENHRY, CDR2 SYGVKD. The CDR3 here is CAISETSGNQPQHF. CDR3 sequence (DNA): TGTGCCATCAGTGAGACCTCAGGCAATCAGCCCCAGCATTTT.

CDR3 sequence: CASSPRTGNGYTF. The CDR3 DNA sequence: TGTGCCAGCAGCCCGCGGACAGGGAATGGCTACACCTTC. The rearrangement links TRBV7-2 to TRBJ1-2; 8 nucleotides agree with TRBD1. The germline V gene encodes CDR1 SGHTA and CDR2 FQGNSA. The ends lost 5 bases at V and 6 bases at J; junction bases unmatched: 5. The CDR3 extends over 13 amino acids.

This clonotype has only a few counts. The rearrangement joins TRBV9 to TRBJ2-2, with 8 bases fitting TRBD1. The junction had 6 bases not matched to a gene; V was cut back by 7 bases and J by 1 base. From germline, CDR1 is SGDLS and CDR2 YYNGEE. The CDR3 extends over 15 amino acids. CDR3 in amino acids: CASGGQGWNTGELFF. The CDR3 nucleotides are TGTGCCAGCGGAGGACAGGGATGGAACACCGGGGAGCTGTTTTTT.

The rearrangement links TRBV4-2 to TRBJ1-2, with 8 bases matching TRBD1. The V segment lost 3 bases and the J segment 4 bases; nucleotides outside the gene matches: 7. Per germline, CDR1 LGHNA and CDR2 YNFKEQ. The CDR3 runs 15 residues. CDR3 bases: TGTGCCAGCAGCCACTTAAGGACAGGGTCCTATGGCTACACCTTC. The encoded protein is CASSHLRTGSYGYTF.

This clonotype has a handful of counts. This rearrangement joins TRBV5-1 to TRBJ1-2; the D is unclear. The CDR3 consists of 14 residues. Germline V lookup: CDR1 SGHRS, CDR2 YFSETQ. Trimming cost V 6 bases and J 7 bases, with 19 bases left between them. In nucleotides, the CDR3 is TGCGCCAGCAAAGAATTGGAGGTTTTCGGTGGCTACACCTTC. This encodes CASKELEVFGGYTF.

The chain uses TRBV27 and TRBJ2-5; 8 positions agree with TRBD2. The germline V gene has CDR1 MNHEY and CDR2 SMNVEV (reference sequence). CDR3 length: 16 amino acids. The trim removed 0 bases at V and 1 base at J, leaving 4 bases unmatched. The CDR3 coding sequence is TGTGCCAGCAGTTTATCTGGCGGGGGGACCCAAGAGACCCAGTACTTC. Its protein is CASSLSGGGTQETQYF.

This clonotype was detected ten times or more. The CDR3 protein is CASSLADRNEQFF. For the CDR3, the DNA is TGCGCCAGCAGCTTGGCCGACCGCAATGAGCAGTTCTTC. The V and J genes are TRBV5-1 and TRBJ2-1; D not resolved. Between the trimmed V and J ends, which lost 0 bases and 6 bases, there was a span of 7 bases. This CDR3 has 13 residues. Germline V gene sequence: CDR1 SGHRS, CDR2 YFSETQ.

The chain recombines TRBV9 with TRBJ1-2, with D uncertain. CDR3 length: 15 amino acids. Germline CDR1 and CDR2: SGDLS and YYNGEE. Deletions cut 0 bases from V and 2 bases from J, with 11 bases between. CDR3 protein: CASSVDVRVNYGYTF. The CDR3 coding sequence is TGTGCCAGCAGCGTAGATGTGCGTGTAAACTATGGCTACACCTTC.